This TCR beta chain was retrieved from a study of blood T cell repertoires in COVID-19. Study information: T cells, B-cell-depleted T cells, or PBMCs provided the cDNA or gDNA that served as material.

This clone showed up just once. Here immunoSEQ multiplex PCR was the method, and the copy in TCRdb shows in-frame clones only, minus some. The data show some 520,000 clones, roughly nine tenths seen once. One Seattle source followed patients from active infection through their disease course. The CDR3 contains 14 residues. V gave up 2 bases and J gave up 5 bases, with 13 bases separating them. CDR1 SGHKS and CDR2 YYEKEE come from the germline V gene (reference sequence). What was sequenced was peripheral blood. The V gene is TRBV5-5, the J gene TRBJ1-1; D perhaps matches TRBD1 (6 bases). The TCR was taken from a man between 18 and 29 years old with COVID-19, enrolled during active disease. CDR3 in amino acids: CASSFDRFWTEAFF. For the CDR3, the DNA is TGTGCCAGCAGCTTTGACAGGTTTTGGACTGAAGCTTTCTTT.